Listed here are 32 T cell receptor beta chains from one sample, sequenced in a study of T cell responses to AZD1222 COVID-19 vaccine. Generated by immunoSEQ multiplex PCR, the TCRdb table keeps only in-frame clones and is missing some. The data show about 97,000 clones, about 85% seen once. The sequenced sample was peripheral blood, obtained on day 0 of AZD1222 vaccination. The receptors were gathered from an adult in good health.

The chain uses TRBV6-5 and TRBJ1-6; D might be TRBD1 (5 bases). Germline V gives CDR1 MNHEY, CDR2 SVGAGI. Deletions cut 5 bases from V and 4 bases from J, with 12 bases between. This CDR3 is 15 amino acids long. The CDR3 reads CASSPLQVYNSPLHF. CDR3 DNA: TGTGCCAGCAGTCCCCTACAGGTTTATAATTCACCCCTCCACTTT.

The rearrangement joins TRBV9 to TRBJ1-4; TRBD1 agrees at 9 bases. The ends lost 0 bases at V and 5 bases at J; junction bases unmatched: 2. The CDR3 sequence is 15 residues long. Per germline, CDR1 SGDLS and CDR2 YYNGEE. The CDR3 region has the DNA TGTGCCAGCAGCGTAGGAGGACAGGGGAATGAAAAACTGTTTTTT. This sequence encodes CASSVGGQGNEKLFF.

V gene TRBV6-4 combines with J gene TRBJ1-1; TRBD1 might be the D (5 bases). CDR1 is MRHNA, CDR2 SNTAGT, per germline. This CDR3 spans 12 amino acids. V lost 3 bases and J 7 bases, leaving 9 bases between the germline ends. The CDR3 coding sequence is TGTGCCAGCAGTGATCCGGGACGTGAAGCTTTCTTT. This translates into CASSDPGREAFF.

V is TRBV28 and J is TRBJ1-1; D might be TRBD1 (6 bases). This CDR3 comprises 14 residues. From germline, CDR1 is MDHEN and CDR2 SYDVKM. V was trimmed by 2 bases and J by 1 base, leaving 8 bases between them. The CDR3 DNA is TGTGCCAGCAGTTTAGGCAGGGGGAACACTGAAGCTTTCTTT. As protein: CASSLGRGNTEAFF.

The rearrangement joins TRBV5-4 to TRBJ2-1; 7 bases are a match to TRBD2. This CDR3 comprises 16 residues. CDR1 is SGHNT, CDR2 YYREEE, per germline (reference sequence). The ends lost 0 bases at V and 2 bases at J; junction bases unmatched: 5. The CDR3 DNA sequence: TGTGCCAGCAGCTTGGAGATCGGGAGGACCTACAATGAGCAGTTCTTC. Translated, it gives CASSLEIGRTYNEQFF.

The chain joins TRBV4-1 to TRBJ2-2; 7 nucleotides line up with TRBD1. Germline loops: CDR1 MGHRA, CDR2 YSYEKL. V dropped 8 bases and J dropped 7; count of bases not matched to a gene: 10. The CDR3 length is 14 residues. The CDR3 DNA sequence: TGCGCCAGCCGACACAGGGGTACCGGCGGGGAGCTGTTTTTT. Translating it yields CASRHRGTGGELFF.

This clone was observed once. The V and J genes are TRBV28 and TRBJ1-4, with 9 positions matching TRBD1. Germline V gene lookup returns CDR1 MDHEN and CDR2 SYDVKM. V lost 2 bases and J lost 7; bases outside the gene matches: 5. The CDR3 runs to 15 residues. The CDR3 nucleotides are TGTGCCAGCAGTTTAAGGGACAGGGTGCGTGAAAAACTGTTTTTT. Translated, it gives CASSLRDRVREKLFF.

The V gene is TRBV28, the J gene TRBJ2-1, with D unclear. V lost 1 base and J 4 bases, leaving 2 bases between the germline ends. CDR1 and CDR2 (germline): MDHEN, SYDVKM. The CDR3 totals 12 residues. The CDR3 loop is CASSLSYNEQFF. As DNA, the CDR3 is TGTGCCAGCAGTTTATCATACAATGAGCAGTTCTTC.

CDR3 in DNA: TGTGCCAGCAGTGAACGGCAGAGTCGGCCCCAGCATTTT. It yields the protein CASSERQSRPQHF. The rearrangement joins TRBV2 to TRBJ1-5; D is uncertain. V shed 2 bases and J shed 9 bases, with 11 bases lying between them. This CDR3 is 13 amino acids long. Germline V gives CDR1 SNHLY, CDR2 FYNNEI.

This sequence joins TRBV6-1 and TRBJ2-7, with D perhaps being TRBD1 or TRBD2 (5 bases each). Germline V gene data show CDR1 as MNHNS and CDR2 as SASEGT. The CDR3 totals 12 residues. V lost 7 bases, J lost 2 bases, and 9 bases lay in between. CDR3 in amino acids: CASTGTPYEQYF. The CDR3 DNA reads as TGTGCCAGCACAGGGACCCCCTACGAGCAGTACTTC.

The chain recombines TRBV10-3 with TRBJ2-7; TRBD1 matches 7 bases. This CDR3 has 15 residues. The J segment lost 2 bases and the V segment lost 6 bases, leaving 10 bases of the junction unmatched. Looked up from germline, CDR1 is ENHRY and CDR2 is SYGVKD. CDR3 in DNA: TGTGCCATCAGCCACCCAGGGACAGAACCCTACGAGCAGTACTTC. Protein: CAISHPGTEPYEQYF.

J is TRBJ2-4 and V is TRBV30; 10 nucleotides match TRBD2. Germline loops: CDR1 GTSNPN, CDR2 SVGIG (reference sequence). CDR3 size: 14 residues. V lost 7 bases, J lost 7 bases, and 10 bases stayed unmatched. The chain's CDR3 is CALTPGLASNIQYF. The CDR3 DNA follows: TGTGCCTTAACACCGGGACTAGCGTCGAACATTCAGTACTTC.

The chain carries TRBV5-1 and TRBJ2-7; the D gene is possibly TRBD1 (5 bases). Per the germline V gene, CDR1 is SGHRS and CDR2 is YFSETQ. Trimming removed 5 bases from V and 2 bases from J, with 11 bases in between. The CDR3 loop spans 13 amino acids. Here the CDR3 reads CASSSGPTYEQYF. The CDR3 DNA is TGCGCCAGCAGTTCAGGGCCCACCTACGAGCAGTACTTC.

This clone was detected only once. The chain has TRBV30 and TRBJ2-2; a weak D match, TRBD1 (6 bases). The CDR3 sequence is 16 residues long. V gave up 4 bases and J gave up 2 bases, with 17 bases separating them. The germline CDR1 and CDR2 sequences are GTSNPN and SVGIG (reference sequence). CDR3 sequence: CAWIALNRVNTGELFF. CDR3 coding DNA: TGTGCCTGGATCGCCCTAAACAGGGTAAACACCGGGGAGCTGTTTTTT.

The CDR3 nucleotides are TGTGCCAGCAGCTTGCGGACTCCACCCGACACTGAAGCTTTCTTT. This gives the protein CASSLRTPPDTEAFF. The chain uses TRBV5-4 and TRBJ1-1; D ambiguous. The ends were cut back, 1 base at V and 3 bases at J, with 13 bases in the middle. The CDR3 runs 15 residues. Per the germline V gene, CDR1 is SGHNT and CDR2 is YYREEE (reference sequence).

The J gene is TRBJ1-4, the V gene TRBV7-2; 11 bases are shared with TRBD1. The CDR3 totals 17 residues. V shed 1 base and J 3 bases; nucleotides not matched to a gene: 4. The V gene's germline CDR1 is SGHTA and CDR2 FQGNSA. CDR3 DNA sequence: TGTGCCAGCAGCTTAGGGGGACAGGGGGGAGCTAATGAAAAACTGTTTTTT. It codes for CASSLGGQGGANEKLFF.

The CDR3 sequence is CASSVEAVPYEQYF. The CDR3 DNA reads as TGTGCCAGCAGCGTAGAGGCGGTCCCCTACGAGCAGTACTTC. This sequence joins TRBV9 and TRBJ2-7; D not resolved. From germline, CDR1 is SGDLS and CDR2 YYNGEE. The V and J ends lost 0 bases and 2 bases respectively, with 9 bases between them. The CDR3 has 14 residues.

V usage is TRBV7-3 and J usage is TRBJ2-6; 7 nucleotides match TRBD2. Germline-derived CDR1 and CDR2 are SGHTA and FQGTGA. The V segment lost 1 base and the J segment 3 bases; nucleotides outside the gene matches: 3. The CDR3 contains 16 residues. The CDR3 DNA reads TGTGCCAGCAGCTTAATCGCTAGCGGTGGGGCCAACGTCCTGACTTTC. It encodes CASSLIASGGANVLTF.

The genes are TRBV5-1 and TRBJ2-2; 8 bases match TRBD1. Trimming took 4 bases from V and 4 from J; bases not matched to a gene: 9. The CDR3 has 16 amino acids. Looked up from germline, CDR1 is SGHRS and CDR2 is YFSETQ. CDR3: CASSIRTGSGTGELFF. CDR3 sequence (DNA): TGCGCCAGCAGCATTCGGACAGGGTCGGGCACCGGGGAGCTGTTTTTT.

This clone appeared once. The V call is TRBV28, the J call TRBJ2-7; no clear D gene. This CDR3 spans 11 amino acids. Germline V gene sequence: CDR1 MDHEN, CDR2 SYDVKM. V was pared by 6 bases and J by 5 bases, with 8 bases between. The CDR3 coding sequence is TGTGCCAGCAGCCGGCTCCACGAGCAGTACTTC. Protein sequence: CASSRLHEQYF.

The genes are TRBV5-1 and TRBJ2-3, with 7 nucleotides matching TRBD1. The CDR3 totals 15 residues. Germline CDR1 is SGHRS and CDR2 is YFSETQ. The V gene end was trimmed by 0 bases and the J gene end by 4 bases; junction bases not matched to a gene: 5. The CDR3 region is CASSLVNRGADTQYF. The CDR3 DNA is TGCGCCAGCAGCTTGGTGAACAGGGGCGCAGATACGCAGTATTTT.

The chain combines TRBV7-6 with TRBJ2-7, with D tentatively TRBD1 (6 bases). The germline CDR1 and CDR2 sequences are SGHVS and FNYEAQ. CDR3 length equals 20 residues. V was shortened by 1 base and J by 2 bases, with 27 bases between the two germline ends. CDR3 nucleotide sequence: TGTGCCAGCAGCTTAGTAGGAGCCTTTACCCGAACAGGGTTACCCTACGAGCAGTACTTC. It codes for CASSLVGAFTRTGLPYEQYF.

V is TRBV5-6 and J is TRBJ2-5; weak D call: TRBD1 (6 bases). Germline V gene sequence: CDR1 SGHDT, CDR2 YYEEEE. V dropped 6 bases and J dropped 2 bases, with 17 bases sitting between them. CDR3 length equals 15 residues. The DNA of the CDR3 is TGTGCCAGCAACACAGGGTTAGGGCGGCAAGAGACCCAGTACTTC. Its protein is CASNTGLGRQETQYF.

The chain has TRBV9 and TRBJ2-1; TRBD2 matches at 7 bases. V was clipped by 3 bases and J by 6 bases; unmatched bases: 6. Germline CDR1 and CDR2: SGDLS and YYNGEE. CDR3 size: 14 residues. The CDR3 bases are TGTGCCAGCAGCGCAACGGGAGGTGGCAATGAGCAGTTCTTC. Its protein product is CASSATGGGNEQFF.

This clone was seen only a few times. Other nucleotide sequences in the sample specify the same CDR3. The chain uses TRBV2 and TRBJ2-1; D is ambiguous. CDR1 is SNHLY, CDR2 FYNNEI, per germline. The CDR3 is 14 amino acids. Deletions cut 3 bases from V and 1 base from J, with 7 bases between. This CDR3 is CASSDLGSYNEQFF. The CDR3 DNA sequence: TGTGCCAGCAGTGATCTGGGATCCTACAATGAGCAGTTCTTC.

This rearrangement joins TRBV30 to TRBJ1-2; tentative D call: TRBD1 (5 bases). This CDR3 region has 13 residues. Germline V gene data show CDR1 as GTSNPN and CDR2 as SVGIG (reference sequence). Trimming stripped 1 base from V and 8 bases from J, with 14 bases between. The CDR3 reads CAWSGDGPLGYTF. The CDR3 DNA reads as TGTGCCTGGAGTGGGGACGGACCCTTGGGCTACACCTTC.

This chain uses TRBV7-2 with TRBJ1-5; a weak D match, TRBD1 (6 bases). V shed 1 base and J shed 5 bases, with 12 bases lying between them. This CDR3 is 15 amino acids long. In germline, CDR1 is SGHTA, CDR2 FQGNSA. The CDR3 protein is CASSLESGVHQPQHF. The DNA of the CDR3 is TGTGCCAGCAGCTTAGAGTCAGGGGTTCATCAGCCCCAGCATTTT.

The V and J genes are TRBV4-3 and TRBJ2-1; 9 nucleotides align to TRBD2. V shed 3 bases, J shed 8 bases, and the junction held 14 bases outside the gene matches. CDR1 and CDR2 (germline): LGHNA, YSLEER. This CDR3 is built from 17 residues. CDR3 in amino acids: CASSQAFKRGAGDEQFF. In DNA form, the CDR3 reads TGCGCCAGCAGCCAGGCCTTTAAGCGGGGGGCCGGGGATGAGCAGTTCTTC.

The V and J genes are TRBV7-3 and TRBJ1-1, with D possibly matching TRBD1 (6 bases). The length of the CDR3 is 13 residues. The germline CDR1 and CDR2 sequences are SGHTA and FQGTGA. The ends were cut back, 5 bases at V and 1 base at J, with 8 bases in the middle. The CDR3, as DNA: TGTGCCAGCAGCCAGACAGGGAACACTGAAGCTTTCTTT. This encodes CASSQTGNTEAFF. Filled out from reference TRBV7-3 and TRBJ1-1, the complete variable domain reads GAGVSQTPSNKVTEKGKYVELRCDPISGHTALYWYRQSLGQGPEFLIYFQGTGAADDSGLPNDRFFAVRPEGSVSTLKIQRTERGDSAVYLCASSQTGNTEAFFGQGTRLTVV.

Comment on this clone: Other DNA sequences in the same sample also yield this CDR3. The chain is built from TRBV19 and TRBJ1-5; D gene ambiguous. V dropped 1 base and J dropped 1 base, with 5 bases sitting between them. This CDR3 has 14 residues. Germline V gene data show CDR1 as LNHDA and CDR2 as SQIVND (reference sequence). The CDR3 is CASSIVGSNQPQHF. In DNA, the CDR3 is TGTGCCAGTAGTATAGTGGGCAGCAATCAGCCCCAGCATTTT.

The CDR3 DNA sequence: TGCGCCAGCAGCCCGTCGGACAGGGGGCTAACAGATACGCAGTATTTT. This sequence encodes CASSPSDRGLTDTQYF. V and J are TRBV4-3 and TRBJ2-3, with TRBD1 matching over 11 bases. The CDR3 contains 16 residues. Trimming cost V 4 bases and J 3 bases; bases outside gene matches: 6. CDR1 LGHNA and CDR2 YSLEER come from the germline V gene.

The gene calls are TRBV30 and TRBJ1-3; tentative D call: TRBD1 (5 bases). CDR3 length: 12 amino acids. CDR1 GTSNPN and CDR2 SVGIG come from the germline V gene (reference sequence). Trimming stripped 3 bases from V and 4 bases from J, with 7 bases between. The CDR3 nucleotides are TGTGCCTGGAGCGACAGAGGAAACACCATATATTTT. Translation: CAWSDRGNTIYF.